Listed below are T cell receptor beta chains from one sample, sequenced in a study of immune cell composition in non-small cell lung cancer. Sequenced by immunoSEQ multiplex PCR; TCRdb stores in-frame clones only, minus some. The table shows thousands of clones, with 80% to 85% occurring only once. The sample consisted of non-adjacent lung tissue. The receptors here all came from a human donor with non-small cell lung cancer. Each CDR3 is given with its conserved first and last residue. A D gene is named only where the DNA matches it firmly. For some rows the clone size is stated as once, few or many, or as a class when expanded; others skip it.

size: -; V: TRBV18; D: -; J: TRBJ2-7; CDR3: CASSPERNSYEQYF; DNA: TGTGCCAGCTCACCCGAGAGGAACTCCTACGAGCAGTACTTC
size: once; V: TRBV28; D: -; J: TRBJ2-2; CDR3: CASSLSWVGELFF; DNA: TGTGCCAGCAGTTTATCCTGGGTCGGGGAGCTGTTTTTT
size: -; V: TRBV7-8; D: -; J: TRBJ2-1; CDR3: CASKVRGSYNEQFF; DNA: TGTGCCAGCAAAGTTCGAGGCTCCTACAATGAGCAGTTCTTC
size: once; V: TRBV4-1; D: TRBD2; J: TRBJ2-1; CDR3: CASSPPGLAGYNEQFF; DNA: TGCGCCAGCAGCCCCCCGGGACTAGCGGGATACAATGAGCAGTTCTTC
size: -; V: TRBV20-1; D: -; J: TRBJ1-1; CDR3: CSASGNTEAFF; DNA: TGCAGTGCTAGCGGGAACACTGAAGCTTTCTTT
size: once; V: TRBV11-3; D: -; J: TRBJ1-2; CDR3: CASSSTSDGYTF; DNA: TGTGCCAGCAGCTCAACCTCGGATGGCTACACCTTC
size: -; V: TRBV6-6; D: -; J: TRBJ2-7; CDR3: CASSHLGAREQYF; DNA: TGTGCCAGCAGTCACCTGGGGGCGCGGGAGCAGTACTTC
size: -; V: TRBV28; D: -; J: TRBJ2-2; CDR3: CVTLSGVDTGELFF; DNA: TGTGTCACTCTTAGCGGAGTAGACACCGGGGAGCTGTTTTTT
size: -; V: TRBV6-5; D: -; J: TRBJ2-3; CDR3: CASSYGGLGTDTQYF; DNA: TGTGCCAGCAGTTACGGCGGGTTAGGCACAGATACGCAGTATTTT
size: -; V: TRBV5-5; D: -; J: TRBJ2-7; CDR3: CASSHLGQTLAGLSYEQYF; DNA: TGTGCCAGCAGCCACCTGGGACAGACCCTAGCGGGCCTGTCCTACGAGCAGTACTTC
size: -; V: TRBV5-6; D: -; J: TRBJ1-2; CDR3: CASSLVSTGGYTF; DNA: TGTGCCAGCAGCTTGGTCTCGACTGGTGGCTACACCTTC
size: -; V: TRBV5-6; D: -; J: TRBJ2-5; CDR3: CASSGTPRETQYF; DNA: TGTGCCAGCAGCGGGACCCCCAGGGAGACCCAGTACTTC
size: -; V: TRBV7-9; D: -; J: TRBJ1-2; CDR3: CASSDSGVLLSYGYTF; DNA: TGTGCCAGCAGTGATAGTGGGGTCCTGCTCTCTTATGGCTACACCTTC
size: -; V: TRBV9; D: TRBD1; J: TRBJ1-1; CDR3: CASSPRLGTGGARTEAFF; DNA: TGTGCCAGCAGCCCCCGTCTCGGGACAGGGGGCGCGAGAACTGAAGCTTTCTTT
size: -; V: TRBV6-5; D: -; J: TRBJ2-1; CDR3: CASSYSVQNGEQFF; DNA: TGTGCCAGCAGTTACTCGGTCCAAAACGGTGAGCAGTTCTTC
size: -; V: TRBV7-8; D: -; J: TRBJ2-7; CDR3: CASSLSSPDYEQYF; DNA: TGTGCCAGCAGCTTAAGTTCCCCTGATTACGAGCAGTACTTC